The TCR beta chain under discussion was sequenced for a study of identical twins. The CDR3 runs 14 residues. With 6 bases removed from V and 10 bases from J, the gap between germline ends came to 16 bases. The germline gives CDR1 MDHEN, CDR2 SYDVKM. This clonotype was detected a few times. TCRdb processed the 5' RACE reads anew with MiXCR; each CDR3 protein has one entry. The table records 450,000 to 500,000 distinct CDR3 sequences, approximately 15% of them present only once. The sample was also linked to a second study, of yellow fever vaccine responses in identical twins.

The gene calls are TRBV28 and TRBJ1-6; TRBD1 is a possible D gene (5 bases). The sequenced material came from CD4+ T cells sorted from blood. The TCR comes from a woman between 18 and 29 years old in good health. For the CDR3, the DNA is TGTGCCAGCAGGGGTGGAAGGGGTGGCTCACCCCTCCACTTT. It codes for CASRGGRGGSPLHF.